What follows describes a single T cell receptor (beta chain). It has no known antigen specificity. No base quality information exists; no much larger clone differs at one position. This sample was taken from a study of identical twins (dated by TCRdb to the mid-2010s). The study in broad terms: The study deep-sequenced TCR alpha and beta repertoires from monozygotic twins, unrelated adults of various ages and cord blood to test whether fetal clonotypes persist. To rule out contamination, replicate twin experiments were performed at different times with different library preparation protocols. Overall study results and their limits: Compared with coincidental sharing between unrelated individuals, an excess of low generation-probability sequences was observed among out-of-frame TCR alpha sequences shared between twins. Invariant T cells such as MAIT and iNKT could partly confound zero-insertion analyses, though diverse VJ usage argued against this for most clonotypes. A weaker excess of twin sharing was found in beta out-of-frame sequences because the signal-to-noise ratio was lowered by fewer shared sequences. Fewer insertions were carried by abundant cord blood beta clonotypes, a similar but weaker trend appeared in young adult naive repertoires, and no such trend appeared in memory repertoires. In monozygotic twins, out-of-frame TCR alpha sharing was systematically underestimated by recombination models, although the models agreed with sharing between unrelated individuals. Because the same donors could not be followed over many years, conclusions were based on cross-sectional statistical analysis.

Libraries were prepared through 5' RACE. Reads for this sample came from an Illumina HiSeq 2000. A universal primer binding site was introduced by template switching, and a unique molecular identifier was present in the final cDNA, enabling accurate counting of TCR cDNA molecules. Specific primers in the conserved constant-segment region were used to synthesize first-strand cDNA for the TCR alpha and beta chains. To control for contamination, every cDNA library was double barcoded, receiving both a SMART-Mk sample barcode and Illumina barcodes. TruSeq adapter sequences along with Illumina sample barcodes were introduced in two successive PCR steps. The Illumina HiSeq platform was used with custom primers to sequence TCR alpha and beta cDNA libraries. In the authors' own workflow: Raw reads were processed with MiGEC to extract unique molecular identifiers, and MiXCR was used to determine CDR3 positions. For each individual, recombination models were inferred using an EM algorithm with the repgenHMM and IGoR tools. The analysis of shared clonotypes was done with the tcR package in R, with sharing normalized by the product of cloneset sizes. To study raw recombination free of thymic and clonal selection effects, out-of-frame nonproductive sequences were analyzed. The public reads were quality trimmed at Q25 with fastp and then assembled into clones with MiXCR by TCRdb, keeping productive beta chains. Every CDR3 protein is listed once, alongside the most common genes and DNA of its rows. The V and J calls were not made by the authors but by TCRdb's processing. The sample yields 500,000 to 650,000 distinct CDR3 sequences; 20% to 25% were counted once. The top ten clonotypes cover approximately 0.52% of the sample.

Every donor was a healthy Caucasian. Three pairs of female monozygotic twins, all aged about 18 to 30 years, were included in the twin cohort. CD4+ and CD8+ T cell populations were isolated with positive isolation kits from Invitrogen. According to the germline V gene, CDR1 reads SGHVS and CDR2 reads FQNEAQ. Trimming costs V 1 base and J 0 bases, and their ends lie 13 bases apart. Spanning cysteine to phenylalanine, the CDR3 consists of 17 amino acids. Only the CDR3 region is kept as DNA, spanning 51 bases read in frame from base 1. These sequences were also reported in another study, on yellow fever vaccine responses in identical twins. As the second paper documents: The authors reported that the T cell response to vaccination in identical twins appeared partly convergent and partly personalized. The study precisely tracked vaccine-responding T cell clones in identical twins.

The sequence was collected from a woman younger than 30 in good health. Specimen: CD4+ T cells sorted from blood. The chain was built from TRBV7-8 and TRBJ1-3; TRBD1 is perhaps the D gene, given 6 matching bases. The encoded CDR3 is CASSLVQGSLSGNTIYF. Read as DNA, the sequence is TGTGCCAGCAGCTTAGTTCAGGGGTCACTCTCTGGAAACACCATATATTTT.